This T cell receptor beta chain was retrieved from a study of blood T cell repertoires in COVID-19. Across the study: Spain, Italy and the United States supplied samples that represented acute and convalescent COVID-19.

Profiling relied on immunoSEQ multiplex PCR, and the TCRdb table lists in-frame clones only, not all of them. The sample includes around 52,000 clones, 82% of them seen just once. The CDR3 runs to 14 residues. CDR1 is MDHEN and CDR2 is SYDVKM in the germline V gene. Trimming cost V 8 bases and J 9 bases, with 17 bases left between them. The specimen was peripheral blood. V is TRBV28 and J is TRBJ1-6, with D possibly matching TRBD1 (5 bases). The TCR originated in a woman older than 75 with acute or convalescent COVID-19. The CDR3 region has the DNA TGTGCCAGCTGCCTTCCAGGGAAGTCTTCACCCCTCCACTTT. Residues: CASCLPGKSSPLHF.